The 14 T cell receptor beta chains in this list originate from one sample, sequenced in a study of shared clonotypes between healthy human individuals. Libraries were prepared by immunoSEQ multiplex PCR; TCRdb keeps only in-frame clonotypes and omits some of them. The sample lists 200,000 to 250,000 clones, just over 65% seen once, with around 10% in the top ten. The sequenced material came from memory CD4+ T cells sorted from blood. Stated subset: CD45RA-negative fraction. These TCRs come from a man in his thirties or forties in good health.

The V gene is TRBV5-1, the J gene TRBJ2-7, with 7 bases that match TRBD2. This CDR3 has 16 amino acids. With V trimmed by 0 bases and J by 6 bases, 12 bases remained unmatched. Germline loops: CDR1 SGHRS, CDR2 YFSETQ. The CDR3 nucleotides are TGCGCCAGCAGCTTGGTTACTAGCGCGGCTGTAGGCGAGCAGTACTTC. This encodes CASSLVTSAAVGEQYF.

V usage is TRBV9 and J usage is TRBJ2-1, with TRBD2 as a possible D gene (6 bases). CDR1 and CDR2 (germline): SGDLS, YYNGEE. CDR3 size: 17 residues. The V end lost 0 bases, the J end lost 5 bases, and 18 bases lay between the germline ends. The CDR3, as DNA: TGTGCCAGCAGCGTAGCCCAACTAGCACGTGGGGACAATGAGCAGTTCTTC. Protein product: CASSVAQLARGDNEQFF.

The V gene is TRBV19, the J gene TRBJ1-5; D unclear. Trimming cost V 1 base and J 0 bases, with 7 bases left between them. The germline gives CDR1 LNHDA, CDR2 SQIVND (reference sequence). The CDR3 runs 15 residues. CDR3 coding DNA: TGTGCCAGTAGTATAGGCCAAAATAGCAATCAGCCCCAGCATTTT. This encodes CASSIGQNSNQPQHF.

This clone was seen just once. The chain joins TRBV5-5 to TRBJ1-2; 7 positions agree with TRBD1. The CDR3 has 18 residues. Germline CDR1 reads SGHKS; CDR2 reads YYEKEE (reference sequence). J gave up 1 base and V 0 bases, and 12 bases lay outside the gene matches. CDR3 sequence (DNA): TGTGCCAGCAGCTTGGATTTTAAGGGACAGCGAAATAACTATGGCTACACCTTC. Its translation is CASSLDFKGQRNNYGYTF.

Here the CDR3 DNA reads TGTGCCAGCAGCCAAGGTAAACTAGCGGCTAGCACAGATACGCAGTATTTT. Translating gives CASSQGKLAASTDTQYF. The gene calls are TRBV14 and TRBJ2-3, with TRBD2 matching over 8 bases. This CDR3 is built from 17 residues. Germline lookup yields CDR1 SGHDN and CDR2 FVKESK. Trimming took 1 base from V and 0 from J; bases not matched to a gene: 6.

The rearrangement joins TRBV4-1 to TRBJ2-7; TRBD2 matches 7 bases. CDR3 length: 16 amino acids. V was clipped by 3 bases and J by 1 base; unmatched bases: 9. Germline V gives CDR1 MGHRA, CDR2 YSYEKL. CDR3 nucleotide sequence: TGCGCCAGCAGCCAGGGCGTCCAGCGGGGATCCTACGAGCAGTACTTC. Translation: CASSQGVQRGSYEQYF.

The chain combines TRBV19 with TRBJ2-1; D remains unclear. Germline loops: CDR1 LNHDA, CDR2 SQIVND (reference sequence). The CDR3 is 12 amino acids. The V end lost 5 bases, the J end lost 9 bases, and 11 bases lay between the germline ends. DNA for the CDR3: TGTGCCAGTAGTGTACTAAGTAGTGAGCAGTTCTTC. Its translation is CASSVLSSEQFF.

This clone was detected many times. The CDR3 sequence: CASKEGRRAYQPQHF. CDR3 nucleotides: TGTGCCAGCAAAGAGGGGCGAAGGGCCTATCAGCCCCAGCATTTT. The chain is built from TRBV19 and TRBJ1-5; D might be TRBD1 (5 bases). V lost 9 bases and J 5 bases, leaving 20 bases between the germline ends. The CDR3 runs 15 residues. Germline CDR1 is LNHDA and CDR2 is SQIVND (reference sequence).

The V call is TRBV4-1, the J call TRBJ1-4; maybe TRBD1 (6 bases). Trimming shortened V by 4 bases and J by 4 bases, and 16 bases separated the two germline ends. There are 16 residues in the CDR3. Germline loops: CDR1 MGHRA, CDR2 YSYEKL. CDR3 loop: CASSRYWDTVNEKLFF. The CDR3 DNA sequence: TGCGCCAGCAGCCGGTACTGGGACACCGTTAATGAAAAACTGTTTTTT.

V gene TRBV2 combines with J gene TRBJ1-2; 8 nucleotides align to TRBD1. Germline V gene sequence: CDR1 SNHLY, CDR2 FYNNEI. The CDR3 is 13 residues long. V trimming: 3 bases; J trimming: 8 bases; junction bases outside the gene matches: 5. CDR3 in amino acids: CASSDLAGGGYTF. The DNA for the CDR3 is TGTGCCAGCAGTGATTTGGCAGGGGGCGGCTACACCTTC.

J is TRBJ2-2 and V is TRBV6-5; TRBD2 is a possible D gene (6 bases). From germline, CDR1 is MNHEY and CDR2 SVGAGI. The CDR3 consists of 14 residues. V was pared by 6 bases and J by 3 bases, with 11 bases between. DNA of the CDR3: TGTGCCAGCAGCCGAACGGGGGACACCGGGGAGCTGTTTTTT. Encoded protein: CASSRTGDTGELFF.

This clone was seen a few times. The rearrangement links TRBV12-5 to TRBJ1-1; D uncertain. V lost 3 bases and J lost 2, with 16 bases in between. CDR1 and CDR2 (germline): LGHNT, FRNRAP. CDR3 size: 16 residues. The CDR3 protein is CASGFSTGSANTEAFF. In nucleotides, the CDR3 is TGTGCTAGTGGTTTCTCCACCGGGAGCGCCAACACTGAAGCTTTCTTT.

The rearrangement joins TRBV5-4 to TRBJ2-1, with 10 bases matching TRBD2. Per the germline V gene, CDR1 is SGHNT and CDR2 is YYREEE (reference sequence). The trim removed 3 bases at V and 5 bases at J, leaving 5 bases unmatched. The CDR3 consists of 15 residues. CDR3 protein: CASSSRTSGHNEQFF. The CDR3 DNA follows: TGTGCCAGCAGCTCAAGGACTAGCGGACACAATGAGCAGTTCTTC.

This clone was observed a handful of times. This CDR3 reads CASSQEVGPSYEQYF. Here the CDR3 DNA reads TGCGCCAGCAGCCAAGAAGTGGGCCCTTCATACGAGCAGTACTTC. The rearrangement joins TRBV4-3 to TRBJ2-7; D not resolved. CDR3 length equals 15 residues. CDR1 is LGHNA, CDR2 YSLEER, per germline. Trimming shortened V by 0 bases and J by 4 bases, and 13 bases separated the two germline ends.